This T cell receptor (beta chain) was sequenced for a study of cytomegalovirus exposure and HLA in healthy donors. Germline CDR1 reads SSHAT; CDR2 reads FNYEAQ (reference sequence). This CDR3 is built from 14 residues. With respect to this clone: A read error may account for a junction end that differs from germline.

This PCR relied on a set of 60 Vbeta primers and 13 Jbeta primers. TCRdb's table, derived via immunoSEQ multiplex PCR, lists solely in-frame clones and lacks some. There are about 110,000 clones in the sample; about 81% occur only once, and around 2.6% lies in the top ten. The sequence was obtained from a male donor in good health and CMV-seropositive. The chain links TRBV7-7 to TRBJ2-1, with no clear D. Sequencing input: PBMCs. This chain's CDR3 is CASSSSLSNNEQFF. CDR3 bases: TGTGCTAGCAGCTCCAGTTTATCGAACAATGAGCAGTTCTTC.